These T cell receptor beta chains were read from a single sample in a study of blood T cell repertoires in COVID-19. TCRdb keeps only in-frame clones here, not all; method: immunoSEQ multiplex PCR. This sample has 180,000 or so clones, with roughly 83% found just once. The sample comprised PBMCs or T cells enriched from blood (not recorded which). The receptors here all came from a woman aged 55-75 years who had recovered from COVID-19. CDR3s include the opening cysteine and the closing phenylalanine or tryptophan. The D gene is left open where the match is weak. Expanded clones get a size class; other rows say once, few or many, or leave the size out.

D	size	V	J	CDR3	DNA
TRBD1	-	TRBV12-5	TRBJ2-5	CASGLVFTGTGGPETQYF	TGTGCTAGTGGTTTGGTGTTCACCGGGACAGGGGGCCCAGAGACCCAGTACTTC
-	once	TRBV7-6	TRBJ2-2	CASSLATGGTGELFF	TGTGCCAGCAGCTTAGCGACCGGGGGAACTGGGGAGCTGTTTTTT
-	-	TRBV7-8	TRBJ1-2	CASSPRDGGGYGYTF	TGTGCCAGCAGCCCTCGGGACGGCGGGGGCTATGGCTACACCTTC
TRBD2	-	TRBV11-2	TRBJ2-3	CASSSLLAGRDTQYF	TGTGCCAGCAGCTCGCTTTTAGCGGGACGCGATACGCAGTATTTT
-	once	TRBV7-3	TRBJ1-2	CASSLSLLSREAYTF	TGTGCCAGCAGCTTAAGCCTTCTCAGCAGGGAGGCCTACACCTTC
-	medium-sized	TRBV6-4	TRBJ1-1	CASSASPGNTEAFF	TGTGCCAGCAGTGCCTCCCCGGGGAACACTGAAGCTTTCTTT
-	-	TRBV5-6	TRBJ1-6	CASSFGRYNSPLHF	TGTGCCAGCAGCTTCGGGAGATATAATTCACCCCTCCACTTT
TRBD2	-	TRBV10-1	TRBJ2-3	CASSPPGGATDTQYF	TGCGCCAGCAGCCCCCCCGGGGGGGCAACAGATACGCAGTATTTT
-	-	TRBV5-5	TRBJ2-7	CASSLRQSYEQYF	TGTGCCAGCAGCCTCCGACAGTCTTACGAGCAGTACTTC
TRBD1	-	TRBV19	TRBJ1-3	CASTTDRVVGNTIYF	TGTGCCAGCACCACGGACAGGGTAGTTGGAAACACCATATATTTT
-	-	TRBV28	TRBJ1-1	CASSLSGRRGAFF	TGTGCCAGCAGTTTATCCGGCCGGAGAGGAGCTTTCTTT
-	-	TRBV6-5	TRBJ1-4	CASSTGSVEKLFF	TGTGCCAGTTCAACAGGGTCAGTGGAAAAACTGTTTTTT
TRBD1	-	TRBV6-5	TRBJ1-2	CASSRDRTANYGYTF	TGTGCCAGCAGCCGGGACAGGACGGCTAACTATGGCTACACCTTC
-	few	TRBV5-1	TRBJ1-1	CASSPPGLVNTEAFF	TGCGCCAGCAGCCCCCCGGGACTCGTGAACACTGAAGCTTTCTTT
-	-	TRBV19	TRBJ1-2	CASSPTTSAAGYTF	TGTGCCAGTAGTCCTACGACATCGGCTGCTGGCTACACCTTC
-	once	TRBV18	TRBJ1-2	CASSPTGVLYGYTF	TGTGCCAGCTCACCAACAGGAGTTCTCTATGGCTACACCTTC
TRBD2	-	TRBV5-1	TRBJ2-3	CASRPGRGGSADTQYF	TGCGCCAGCCGCCCGGGGAGGGGAGGTTCCGCAGATACGCAGTATTTT
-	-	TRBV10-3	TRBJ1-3	CAISEGTTGNTIYF	TGTGCCATCAGTGAGGGGACAACTGGAAACACCATATATTTT
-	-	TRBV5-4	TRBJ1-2	CASSEGRLYGYTF	TGTGCCAGCAGCGAAGGGAGACTCTATGGCTACACCTTC
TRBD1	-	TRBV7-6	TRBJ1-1	CASSPRTGTGYTEAFF	TGTGCCAGCAGCCCAAGGACAGGGACGGGATACACTGAAGCTTTCTTT
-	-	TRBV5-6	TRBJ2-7	CASSLVGAGEQYF	TGTGCCAGCAGCTTGGTGGGGGCGGGCGAGCAGTACTTC
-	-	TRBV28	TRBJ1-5	CASSPWRGVGNQPQHF	TGTGCCAGCAGCCCATGGCGGGGGGTCGGCAATCAGCCCCAGCATTTT
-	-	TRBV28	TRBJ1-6	CASSLMADNSPLHF	TGTGCCAGCAGTTTAATGGCAGATAATTCACCCCTCCACTTT
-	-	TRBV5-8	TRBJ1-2	CASSLGQRGYTF	TGTGCCAGCAGCTTGGGACAGCGCGGCTACACCTTC
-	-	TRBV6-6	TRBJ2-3	CASSSLQWTDTQYF	TGTGCCAGCAGTTCGCTACAGTGGACAGATACGCAGTATTTT
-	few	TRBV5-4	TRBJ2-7	CASSLGAPGRTYEQYF	TGTGCCAGCAGCTTGGGGGCTCCAGGTCGCACCTACGAGCAGTACTTC
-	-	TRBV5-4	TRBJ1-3	CASSLQGSGNTIYF	TGTGCCAGCAGCTTGCAGGGGAGCGGAAACACCATATATTTT
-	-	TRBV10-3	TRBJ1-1	CAISESGHQGTEAFF	TGTGCCATCAGTGAGTCGGGCCACCAGGGCACTGAAGCTTTCTTT
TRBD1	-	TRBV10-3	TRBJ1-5	CAISDPRPGQGQYSNQPQHF	TGTGCCATCAGTGACCCCCGGCCGGGACAGGGTCAATATAGCAATCAGCCCCAGCATTTT
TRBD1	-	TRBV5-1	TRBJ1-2	CASSPAIGQGANYGYTF	TGCGCCAGCAGCCCAGCAATCGGACAGGGGGCGAACTATGGCTACACCTTC
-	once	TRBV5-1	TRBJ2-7	CASSPKVRAPYEQYF	TGCGCCAGCAGCCCCAAAGTCAGGGCCCCCTACGAGCAGTACTTC
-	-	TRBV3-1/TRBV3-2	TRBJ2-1	CASSQGPLREQFF	TGTGCCAGCAGCCAAGGCCCCTTGAGAGAGCAGTTCTTC
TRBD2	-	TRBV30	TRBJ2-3	CAWSRGVITDTQYF	TGTGCCTGGAGTCGGGGGGTGATTACAGATACGCAGTATTTT
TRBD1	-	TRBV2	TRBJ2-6	CASSDQDRGEANVLTF	TGTGCCAGCAGTGATCAGGACAGGGGGGAGGCCAACGTCCTGACTTTC
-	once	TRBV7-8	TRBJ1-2	CASSPSRVQGGYTF	TGTGCCAGCAGCCCGAGCAGGGTCCAAGGCGGCTACACCTTC
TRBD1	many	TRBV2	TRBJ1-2	CASKLQGDTRGYTF	TGTGCCAGCAAATTACAGGGGGACACCCGGGGCTACACCTTC
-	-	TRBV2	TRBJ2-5	CASSYAVGETQYF	TGTGCCAGCAGTTATGCGGTAGGAGAGACCCAGTACTTC
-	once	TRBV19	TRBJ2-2	CASRMGTGLPNTGELFF	TGTGCCAGTAGGATGGGGACCGGACTACCCAACACCGGGGAGCTGTTTTTT
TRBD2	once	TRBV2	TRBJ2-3	CASFGGTSGFYTDTQYF	TGTGCCAGTTTTGGGGGGACTAGCGGGTTCTACACAGATACGCAGTATTTT
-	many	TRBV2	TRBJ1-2	CASRGPNYGYTF	TGTGCCAGCCGAGGCCCTAACTATGGCTACACCTTC
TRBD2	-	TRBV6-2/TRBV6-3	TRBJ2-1	CASSWKRTSGDNEQFF	TGTGCCAGCAGTTGGAAGAGGACTAGCGGGGACAATGAGCAGTTCTTC
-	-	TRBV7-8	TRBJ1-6	CASSLISAGYSPLHF	TGTGCCAGCAGCTTAATCTCTGCAGGGTATTCACCCCTCCACTTT
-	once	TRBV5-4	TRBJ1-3	CASSGGISGNTIYF	TGTGCCAGCAGTGGGGGCATCTCTGGAAACACCATATATTTT
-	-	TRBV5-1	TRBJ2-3	CASSSGENADTQYF	TGCGCCAGCAGCTCGGGTGAGAATGCAGATACGCAGTATTTT
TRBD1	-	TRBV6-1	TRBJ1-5	CASSEWVQGYQPQHF	TGTGCCAGCAGTGAATGGGTACAGGGGTATCAGCCCCAGCATTTT
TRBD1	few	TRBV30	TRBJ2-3	CAWSVQGTDTQYF	TGTGCCTGGAGTGTACAGGGGACAGATACGCAGTATTTT
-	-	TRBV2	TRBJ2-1	CASSRQDTNEQFF	TGTGCCAGCAGCAGACAGGACACCAATGAGCAGTTCTTC
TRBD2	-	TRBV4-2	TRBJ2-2	CASSQEAGGYTGELFF	TGTGCCAGCAGCCAAGAGGCGGGGGGATACACCGGGGAGCTGTTTTTT
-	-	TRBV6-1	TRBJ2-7	CASSDHGGSYEQYF	TGTGCCAGCAGTGATCACGGGGGCTCCTACGAGCAGTACTTC
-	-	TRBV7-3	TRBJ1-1	CASSLRQGNTEAFF	TGTGCCAGCAGCTTAAGGCAGGGAAACACTGAAGCTTTCTTT
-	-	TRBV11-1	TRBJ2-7	CASSFLSSGSYEQYF	TGTGCCAGCAGCTTCCTTAGTAGCGGCTCCTACGAGCAGTACTTC